This T cell receptor (beta chain) was captured in a study of Epstein–Barr virus B cells in breast cancer (dated by TCRdb to about 2021). Regarding the research as a whole: Control T cells were grown by the rapid expansion method using irradiated PBMC feeders, soluble OKT3 and IL-2 around 200 U/ml, and were harvested about 9-12 days after stimulation. This single-patient case report examined whether EBV+ B cells infiltrating the tumor shape the T-cell receptor repertoire in triple-negative breast cancer. General findings and caveats noted by the study authors: All data came from a single patient described as a first proof of concept, which limits generalization.

The library was made by 5' RACE. TCR libraries were built from RNA with the SMARTer Human TCR a/b Profiling Kit, capturing full V(D)J regions of both alpha and beta chains. After amplification, libraries were cleaned up with AMPure XP beads and then validated using the DNA 1000 Kit on an Agilent 2100 Bioanalyzer. The libraries were sequenced on an Illumina MiSeq using the 600-cycle v3 reagent kit, which produced 2 x 300 bp paired-end reads. The published analysis was carried out like this. Reads were processed using MiXCR and VDJTools, with non-productive clonotypes removed and clonotypes collapsed by CDR3 amino acid sequence before frequencies were recalculated. Matching of CDR3 sequences to the McPAS-TCR database tolerated a Levenshtein distance of 1, and UpSet plots were generated in R using UpSetR. TCRdb applied fastp at Q25 and MiXCR to the public reads, then kept only in-frame beta chains. CDR3 protein duplicates are merged, each entry listing the most common genes and DNA. What appears here as the V and J calls and clone size reflects TCRdb's work, not the paper's. The sample contains about 390 distinct CDR3 sequences, about 18% of them found a single time. The top ten clonotypes cover roughly 65% of the sample.

The germline V end is reduced by 3 bases and the J end by 6 bases; junction bases left unmatched: 16. The CDR1 and CDR2 encoded by the germline V gene (reference sequence) are LNHDA and SQIVND. From the cysteine up to the phenylalanine, the CDR3 has a length of 17 residues. Only CDR3 DNA remains: 51 bases, in frame from the first base. This clonotype was seen a few times. Its antigen is still unknown. No qualities accompany the bases; no much larger clone lies one base away. Using RNeasy Micro or Mini kits with on-column DNase digestion, RNA was isolated from 1e5 to 1e6 cultured T cells and then assessed on an Agilent 2100 Bioanalyzer.

Sequenced sample: tumor-infiltrating lymphocytes expanded in culture. The rearranged segments are TRBV19 and TRBJ1-2; 7 of the junction bases match TRBD1. The source is a woman aged 40 to 49 with triple-negative breast cancer. The nucleotide sequence reads TGTGCCAGTAGTATCGGTTCCAGACAGGGCCCATTGAATGGCTACACCTTC. Its protein product is CASSIGSRQGPLNGYTF.